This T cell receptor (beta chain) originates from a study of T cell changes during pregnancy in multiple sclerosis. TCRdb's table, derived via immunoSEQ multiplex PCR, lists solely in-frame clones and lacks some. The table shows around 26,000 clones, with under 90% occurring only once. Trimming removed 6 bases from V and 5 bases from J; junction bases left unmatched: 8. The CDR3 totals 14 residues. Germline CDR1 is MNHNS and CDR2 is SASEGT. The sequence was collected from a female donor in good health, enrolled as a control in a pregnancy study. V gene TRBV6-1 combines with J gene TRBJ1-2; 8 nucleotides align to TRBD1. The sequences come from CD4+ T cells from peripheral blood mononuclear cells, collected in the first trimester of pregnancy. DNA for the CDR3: TGTGCCAGCAGCGAGACCACAGGGGGTTATGGCTACACCTTC. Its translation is CASSETTGGYGYTF.